This is a list of T cell receptor beta chains from one sample in a study of identifying expanded T cells in peripheral blood. This table comes from immunoSEQ multiplex PCR, and its TCRdb copy is limited to in-frame clones, with some not included. The sample has about 91,000 clones; around 88% are singletons. The specimen sequenced was blood. Receptors originate from a person aged 18 to 75 in good health. Both conserved end residues are part of each CDR3. A D gene is named only where the DNA matches it firmly. The size field is filled for only some rows; it gives once, few, many or a size class.

D gene: TRBD1
CDR3 length: 14
clone size: NA
V gene: TRBV5-4
CDR3 protein: CASVRQGSYNEQFF

D gene: NA
CDR3 length: 17
clone size: NA
V gene: TRBV9
CDR3 protein: CASSEIEGIDGLDTQYF

D gene: TRBD2
CDR3 length: 15
clone size: NA
V gene: TRBV5-1
CDR3 protein: CASTPDGGATDTQYF

D gene: TRBD1
CDR3 length: 16
clone size: NA
V gene: TRBV4-3
CDR3 protein: CASSQGPGQLQETQYF

D gene: NA
CDR3 length: 11
clone size: NA
V gene: TRBV7-6
CDR3 protein: CASSSLNEQFF

D gene: TRBD2
CDR3 length: 17
clone size: NA
V gene: TRBV6-4
CDR3 protein: CASIQMRSSGGAHEQYF

D gene: NA
CDR3 length: 14
clone size: NA
V gene: TRBV29-1
CDR3 protein: CSVEGMGVGGEQYF

D gene: NA
CDR3 length: 18
clone size: NA
V gene: TRBV18
CDR3 protein: CASSPRDLDRTSGNTIYF

D gene: NA
CDR3 length: 15
clone size: NA
V gene: TRBV18
CDR3 protein: CASSPDISNTGELFF

D gene: TRBD1
CDR3 length: 16
clone size: NA
V gene: TRBV28
CDR3 protein: CAGRSGGAFNTGELFF

D gene: TRBD1
CDR3 length: 15
clone size: once
V gene: TRBV15
CDR3 protein: CATSGRQGRNSPLHF

D gene: TRBD2
CDR3 length: 15
clone size: medium-sized
V gene: TRBV4-2
CDR3 protein: CASSQGLEGSYEQYF

D gene: NA
CDR3 length: 13
clone size: NA
V gene: TRBV5-1
CDR3 protein: CASSLEGRSEAFF

D gene: NA
CDR3 length: 13
clone size: NA
V gene: TRBV7-2
CDR3 protein: CASSLSVQGTAFF

D gene: NA
CDR3 length: 13
clone size: NA
V gene: TRBV6-5
CDR3 protein: CASSRREAGELFF

D gene: TRBD2
CDR3 length: 18
clone size: NA
V gene: TRBV19
CDR3 protein: CASSIGPSGTLAKNIQYF

D gene: NA
CDR3 length: 13
clone size: NA
V gene: TRBV28
CDR3 protein: CASSPPWRTEQFF

D gene: NA
CDR3 length: 11
clone size: NA
V gene: TRBV10-2
CDR3 protein: CASSGRSPLHF

D gene: NA
CDR3 length: 13
clone size: NA
V gene: TRBV19
CDR3 protein: CASSIDLSYEQYF

D gene: NA
CDR3 length: 14
clone size: NA
V gene: TRBV30
CDR3 protein: CAWRLQGGDYGYTF

D gene: NA
CDR3 length: 11
clone size: NA
V gene: TRBV19
CDR3 protein: CASIWRNEQFF

D gene: NA
CDR3 length: 13
clone size: NA
V gene: TRBV6-1
CDR3 protein: CASSEEGDETQYF

D gene: NA
CDR3 length: 15
clone size: NA
V gene: TRBV6-4
CDR3 protein: CASSEGTDYYNEQFF

D gene: TRBD1
CDR3 length: 15
clone size: NA
V gene: TRBV10-1
CDR3 protein: CASSEGTGVNNEQFF

D gene: NA
CDR3 length: 14
clone size: few
V gene: TRBV28
CDR3 protein: CASIQGGGTDTQYF

D gene: NA
CDR3 length: 16
clone size: NA
V gene: TRBV9
CDR3 protein: CASSVGGFGITDTQYF

D gene: TRBD1
CDR3 length: 16
clone size: once
V gene: TRBV10-3
CDR3 protein: CAITPTRDRGEYEQYF

D gene: NA
CDR3 length: 13
clone size: NA
V gene: TRBV23-1
CDR3 protein: CASITQGSDEQFF

D gene: NA
CDR3 length: 14
clone size: once
V gene: TRBV4-1
CDR3 protein: CASSPAGQLYEQYF

D gene: NA
CDR3 length: 15
clone size: once
V gene: TRBV5-4
CDR3 protein: CASSLANLLQETQYF

D gene: TRBD1
CDR3 length: 14
clone size: NA
V gene: TRBV6-4
CDR3 protein: CASSSDRDNSPLHF

D gene: TRBD1
CDR3 length: 15
clone size: NA
V gene: TRBV18
CDR3 protein: CASSPFQGAGEKLFF

D gene: TRBD2
CDR3 length: 15
clone size: NA
V gene: TRBV6-1
CDR3 protein: CASGAFAGGLETQYF

D gene: TRBD2
CDR3 length: 16
clone size: NA
V gene: TRBV27
CDR3 protein: CASSFLLAGGGETQYF

D gene: TRBD1
CDR3 length: 14
clone size: NA
V gene: TRBV5-1
CDR3 protein: CASSLVAGGDTQYF

D gene: TRBD1
CDR3 length: 15
clone size: NA
V gene: TRBV19
CDR3 protein: CASSMWTGVGGELFF

D gene: NA
CDR3 length: 14
clone size: NA
V gene: TRBV18
CDR3 protein: CASSPQGGRTEAFF

D gene: NA
CDR3 length: 11
clone size: NA
V gene: TRBV5-1
CDR3 protein: CASSPGDGYTF

D gene: TRBD2
CDR3 length: 17
clone size: NA
V gene: TRBV5-4
CDR3 protein: CASSKGLAGGSYNEQFF

D gene: TRBD2
CDR3 length: 14
clone size: NA
V gene: TRBV2
CDR3 protein: CASRLAGNTDTQYF

D gene: NA
CDR3 length: 15
clone size: NA
V gene: TRBV6-6
CDR3 protein: CASSAPTGRNEKLFF

D gene: TRBD1
CDR3 length: 15
clone size: NA
V gene: TRBV5-5
CDR3 protein: CASSLGTGGDTEAFF

D gene: NA
CDR3 length: 17
clone size: NA
V gene: TRBV10-3
CDR3 protein: CAISERSGGASGNTIYF

D gene: NA
CDR3 length: 15
clone size: few
V gene: TRBV19
CDR3 protein: CASTTIPGVNQPQHF

D gene: TRBD2
CDR3 length: 17
clone size: NA
V gene: TRBV13
CDR3 protein: CASSSRLAGGAYNEQFF

D gene: NA
CDR3 length: 14
clone size: NA
V gene: TRBV7-2
CDR3 protein: CASSWGRGDYGYTF

D gene: NA
CDR3 length: 12
clone size: NA
V gene: TRBV27
CDR3 protein: CASSLSGSEAFF

D gene: NA
CDR3 length: 11
clone size: NA
V gene: TRBV2
CDR3 protein: CASSVENIQYF

D gene: TRBD2
CDR3 length: 14
clone size: NA
V gene: TRBV27
CDR3 protein: CATSWTSGYNEQFF

D gene: NA
CDR3 length: 13
clone size: NA
V gene: TRBV6-4
CDR3 protein: CASSESGTGELFF

D gene: TRBD1
CDR3 length: 12
clone size: NA
V gene: TRBV19
CDR3 protein: CASSTGTGSYTF

D gene: NA
CDR3 length: 14
clone size: NA
V gene: TRBV5-1
CDR3 protein: CASSFGAENQPQHF

D gene: NA
CDR3 length: 15
clone size: once
V gene: TRBV6-1
CDR3 protein: CASRWGVEVYQPQHF

D gene: TRBD1
CDR3 length: 15
clone size: NA
V gene: TRBV5-1
CDR3 protein: CASSHRDRGPGELFF

D gene: TRBD2
CDR3 length: 15
clone size: once
V gene: TRBV11-2
CDR3 protein: CASSSPGLATGELFF

D gene: NA
CDR3 length: 14
clone size: NA
V gene: TRBV6-1
CDR3 protein: CASSEGGHSYEQYF

D gene: NA
CDR3 length: 15
clone size: NA
V gene: TRBV4-1
CDR3 protein: CASSQDRSYNQPQHF